This T cell receptor beta chain originates from a study of CD8 T cells in Susac syndrome. Random hexamers primed reverse transcription of 0.5 to 1 ug RNA. TCRdb passed the immunoSEQ multiplex PCR reads through MiXCR, listing each CDR3 protein once. Of fewer than 250,000 distinct CDR3 sequences in the sample, more than 85% were seen once. The TEMRA cells underwent FACS enrichment, while the CD8+ and CD4+ T cells underwent negative isolation. V lost 3 bases, J lost 10 bases, and 11 bases lay in between. CDR1 is SGHDT and CDR2 is YYEEEE in the germline V gene. The CDR3 length is 11 residues. The TCR sequence derives from a human donor with multiple sclerosis. The chain couples TRBV5-6 to TRBJ2-7, with D possibly matching TRBD2 (6 bases). Material for sequencing was CD8+ T cells from PBMCs. CDR3 region: CASSWGEAQYF. As DNA, the CDR3 is TGTGCCAGCAGCTGGGGGGAGGCTCAGTACTTC.